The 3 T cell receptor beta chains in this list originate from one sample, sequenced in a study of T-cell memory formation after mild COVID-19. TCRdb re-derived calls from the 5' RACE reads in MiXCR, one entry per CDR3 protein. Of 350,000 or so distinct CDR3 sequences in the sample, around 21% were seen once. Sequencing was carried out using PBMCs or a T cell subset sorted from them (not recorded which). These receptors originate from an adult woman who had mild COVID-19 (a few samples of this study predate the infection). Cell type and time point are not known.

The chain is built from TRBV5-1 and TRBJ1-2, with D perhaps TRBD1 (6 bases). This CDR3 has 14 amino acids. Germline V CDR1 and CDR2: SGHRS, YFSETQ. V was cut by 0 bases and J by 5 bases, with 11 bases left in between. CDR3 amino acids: CASSLAPGEYGYTF. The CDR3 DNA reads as TGCGCCAGCAGCTTGGCCCCAGGGGAGTATGGCTACACCTTC.

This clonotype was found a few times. The CDR3, as DNA: TGTGCCAGCAGTGCCCGGCACGACTATCTCTATGGCTACACCTTC. Its translation is CASSARHDYLYGYTF. This chain links TRBV2 with TRBJ1-2; unclear D gene. Germline V gene lookup returns CDR1 SNHLY and CDR2 FYNNEI. The CDR3 is made up of 15 amino acids. Trimming stripped 4 bases from V and 4 bases from J, with 16 bases between. The full variable domain, completed using reference TRBV2 and TRBJ1-2, is EPEVTQTPSHQVTQMGQEVILRCVPISNHLYFYWYRQILGQKVEFLVSFYNNEISEKSEIFDDQFSVERPDGSNFTLKIRSTKLEDSAMYFCASSARHDYLYGYTFGSGTRLTVV.

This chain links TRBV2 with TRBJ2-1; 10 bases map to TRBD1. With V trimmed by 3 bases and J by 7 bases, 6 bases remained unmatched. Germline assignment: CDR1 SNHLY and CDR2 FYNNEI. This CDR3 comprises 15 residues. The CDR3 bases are TGTGCCAGCAGTGAGACCGGGACAGGGGAAAATGAGCAGTTCTTC. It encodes CASSETGTGENEQFF.